This TCR gamma chain was recorded in a study of γδ T cells in repeated Plasmodium falciparum infection. Vgamma9/Vdelta2+ and Vdelta2-negative gammadelta T cells were flow-sorted from PBMC for bulk sequencing. The CDR3 contains 13 residues. The germline V gene encodes CDR1 EGSNGY and CDR2 YDSYNSKV. TCRdb re-identified clones in the multiplex PCR reads via CATT. Of around 27,000 gamma-chain clones in the sample, 1.4% were seen once. In this sample, this clone turned up many times. The protein in TCRdb stems from a much larger clone and differs at residue 11 from this DNA's translation, likely a read error; here the protein is translated from the DNA.

Sample: gamma-delta T cells from blood. The TCR originated in a pool of human donors (malaria-infected and uninfected, not separated). A V gene of TRGV2 was called, but no J gene was assigned. CDR3 loop: CATWDGSYYKNLF. CDR3 nucleotide sequence: TGTGCCACCTGGGACGGTTCTTATTATAAGAATCTCTTT.